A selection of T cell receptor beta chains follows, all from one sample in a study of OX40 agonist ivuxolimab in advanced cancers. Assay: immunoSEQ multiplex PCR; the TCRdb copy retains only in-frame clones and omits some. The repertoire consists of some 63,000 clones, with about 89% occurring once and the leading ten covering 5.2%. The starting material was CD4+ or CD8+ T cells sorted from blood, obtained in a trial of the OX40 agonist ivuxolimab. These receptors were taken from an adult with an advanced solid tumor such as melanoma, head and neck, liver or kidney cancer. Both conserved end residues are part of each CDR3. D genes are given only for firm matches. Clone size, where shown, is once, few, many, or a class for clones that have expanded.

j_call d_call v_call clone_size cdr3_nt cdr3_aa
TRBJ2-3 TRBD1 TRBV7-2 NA TGTGCCAGCAGCTTAGTGGCGGGACAGGGGGCGTGGAATACGCAGTATTTT CASSLVAGQGAWNTQYF
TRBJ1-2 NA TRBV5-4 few TGTGCCAGCAGCTTGGGGTTGGGGACTGGGCTCGATGGCTACACCTTC CASSLGLGTGLDGYTF
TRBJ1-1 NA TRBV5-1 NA TGCGCCAGCAGCTTGTTACAAATGAACACTGAAGCTTTCTTT CASSLLQMNTEAFF
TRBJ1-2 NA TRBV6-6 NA TGTGCCAGCAGGTTCGGGGCGACCAACTATGGCTACACCTTC CASRFGATNYGYTF
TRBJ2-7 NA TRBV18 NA TGTGCCAGCTCACCACCGCGGGCGGGGTCCTACGAGCAGTACTTC CASSPPRAGSYEQYF
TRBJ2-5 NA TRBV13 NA TGTGCCAGCAGCCTGGTCGGGGGAGAGACCCAGTACTTC CASSLVGGETQYF
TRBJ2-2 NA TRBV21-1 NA TGTGCCAGCAGCAATCCCACCCGGCTAGCGGGAGTACCCGGGGAGCTGTTTTTT CASSNPTRLAGVPGELFF
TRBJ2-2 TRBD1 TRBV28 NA TGTGCCAGCAGCACCCCCCGACAGGGGGGGGCCGGGGAGCTGTTTTTT CASSTPRQGGAGELFF
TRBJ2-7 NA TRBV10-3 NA TGTGCCATCAGTGAGGATAGGGGAGGAAGGAACGAGCAGTACTTC CAISEDRGGRNEQYF
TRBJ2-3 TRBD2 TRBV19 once TGTGCCAGTAGTGCCTGGACTAGCGGGTACAGCACAGATACGCAGTATTTT CASSAWTSGYSTDTQYF
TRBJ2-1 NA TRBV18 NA TGTGCCAGCTCACTCGACCTGAGGGGTGACAATGAGCAGTTCTTC CASSLDLRGDNEQFF
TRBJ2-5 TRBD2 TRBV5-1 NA TGCGCCAGCAGCGTGGGAGGGCCGGGTGAGACCCAGTACTTC CASSVGGPGETQYF
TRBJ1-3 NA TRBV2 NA TGTGCCAGCAGTCCCGTTCTCTTTCGTAACTCTGGAAACACCATATATTTT CASSPVLFRNSGNTIYF
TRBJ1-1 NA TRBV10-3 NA TGTGCCATCAGTGAGTACTTAAGAGGCTCGGGGACTTTCTTT CAISEYLRGSGTFF
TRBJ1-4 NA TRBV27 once TGTGCCAGCAGGCAGGAGGCAACTAATGAAAAACTGTTTTTT CASRQEATNEKLFF
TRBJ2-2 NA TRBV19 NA TGTGCCAGTAGTATGGGTACAGGTTGGGCTAACACCGGGGAGCTGTTTTTT CASSMGTGWANTGELFF
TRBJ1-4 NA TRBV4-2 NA TGTGCCAGCAGGCCCGACAGGAGCAATGAAAAACTGTTTTTT CASRPDRSNEKLFF
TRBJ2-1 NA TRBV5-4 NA TGTGCCAGCAGCTTGGTCGCCCTGGGGGAAATGACTTATGGTGAGCAGTTCTTC CASSLVALGEMTYGEQFF
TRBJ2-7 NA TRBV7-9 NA TGTGCCAGCAGCCTAATGGTCCTAGGGGGTTTCTACGAGCAGTACTTC CASSLMVLGGFYEQYF
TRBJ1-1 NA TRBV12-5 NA TGTGCTAGTGGGGAGGGAGGTAACACTGAAGCTTTCTTT CASGEGGNTEAFF
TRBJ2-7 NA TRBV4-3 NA TGCGCCAGCAGCCAAGACAGAAACAGGTGGCTCGACGAGCAGTACTTC CASSQDRNRWLDEQYF
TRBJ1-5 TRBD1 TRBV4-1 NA TGCGCCAGCAGCACAGGGGGCTTGGTCAATCAGCCCCAGCATTTT CASSTGGLVNQPQHF
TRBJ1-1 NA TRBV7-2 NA TGTGCCAGCAGCTTCCAGGGACAAAGGACTGAAGCTTTCTTT CASSFQGQRTEAFF
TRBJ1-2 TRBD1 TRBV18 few TGTGCCAGCTCGAACGCCGGGACAGGGTACGATGGCTACACCTTC CASSNAGTGYDGYTF
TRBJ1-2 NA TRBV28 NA TGTGCCAGCAGTATCGAGTATAATGGCTACACCTTC CASSIEYNGYTF
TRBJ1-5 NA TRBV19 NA TGTGCCAGTTCTCGCAGCCTCTATCAGCCCCAGCATTTT CASSRSLYQPQHF
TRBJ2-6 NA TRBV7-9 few TGTGCCAGCAGCTTAATCTCTGGGTCCGGGGCCAACGTCCTGACTTTC CASSLISGSGANVLTF
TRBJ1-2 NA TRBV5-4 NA TGTGCCAGCAGCTCGATGGCCCTAAACTATGGCTACACCTTC CASSSMALNYGYTF
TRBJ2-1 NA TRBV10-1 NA TGCGCCAGCAGAAAGGGGAGTGGTGATGAGCAGTTCTTC CASRKGSGDEQFF
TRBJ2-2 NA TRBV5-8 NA TGTGCCAGCAGCTTGGTGGGAGCGCCCGGGGAGCTGTTTTTT CASSLVGAPGELFF
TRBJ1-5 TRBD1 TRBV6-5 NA TGTGCCAGCAGGCGACAGGGAATGGGACAGCCCCAGCATTTT CASRRQGMGQPQHF
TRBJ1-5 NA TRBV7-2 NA TGTGCCAGCAGTTCGGACTCTTTAGGGTTAGGTCAGCCCCAGCATTTT CASSSDSLGLGQPQHF
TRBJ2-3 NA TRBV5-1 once TGCGCCAGCAGCTTGAGCTGGGGTCGCACAGATACGCAGTATTTT CASSLSWGRTDTQYF
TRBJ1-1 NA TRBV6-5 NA TGTGCCAGCAGTTACCGACAAGTGAACACTGAAGCTTTCTTT CASSYRQVNTEAFF
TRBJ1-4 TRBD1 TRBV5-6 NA TGTGCCAGCAGCTCCGGGACAGCTAATGAAAAACTGTTTTTT CASSSGTANEKLFF
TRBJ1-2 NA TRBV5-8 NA TGTGCCAGCAGCTTGCAAGGTTGGGGCTACACCTTC CASSLQGWGYTF
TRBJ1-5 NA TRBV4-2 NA TGTGCCAGCAGCCAAGATTCCGACGGAGGTCAGCATTTT CASSQDSDGGQHF
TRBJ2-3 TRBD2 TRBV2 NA TGTGCCAGCATCCCGACTAGCGATAGCACAGATACGCAGTATTTT CASIPTSDSTDTQYF
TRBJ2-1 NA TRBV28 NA TGTGCCAGCAGTTTATCGGCCGGTCACTACAATGAGCAGTTCTTC CASSLSAGHYNEQFF
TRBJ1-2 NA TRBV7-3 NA TGTGCCAGCAGCTTACCCCCCTCAGATGGCTACACCTTC CASSLPPSDGYTF
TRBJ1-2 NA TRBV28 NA TGTGCCAGCAGACCCCGGGGCCGGCGTGGCTACACCTTC CASRPRGRRGYTF
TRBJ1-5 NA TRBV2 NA TGTGCCAGCAGTGTTTCGGAGGTTGTTCAGCCCCAGCATTTT CASSVSEVVQPQHF
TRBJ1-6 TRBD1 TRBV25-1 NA TGTGCCAGCGGCGGGGGTACAGGGGGCCGATCACCCCTCCACTTT CASGGGTGGRSPLHF
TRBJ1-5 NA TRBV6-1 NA TGTGCCAGCAGTGAAGCAACAGGCGGTAGGAGTCAGCCCCAGCATTTT CASSEATGGRSQPQHF
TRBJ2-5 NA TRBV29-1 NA TGCAGCGTTGAATGGGCAGGGGTGCGGGAGACCCAGTACTTC CSVEWAGVRETQYF
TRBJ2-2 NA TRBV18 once TGTGCCAGCTCACCACATAAGACCGGGGAGCTGTTTTTT CASSPHKTGELFF
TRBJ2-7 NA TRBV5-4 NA TGTGCCAGCAGCTTGGCGGCAGGTCGAATCTACGAGCAGTACTTC CASSLAAGRIYEQYF
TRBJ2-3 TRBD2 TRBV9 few TGTGCCAGCAGCCGCCTGACTAGCGGGGGGACAACTAGCACAGATACGCAGTATTTT CASSRLTSGGTTSTDTQYF
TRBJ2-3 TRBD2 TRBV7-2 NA TGTGCCAGCAGCTTCTTAGCGGGGGGCCCAGATACGCAGTATTTT CASSFLAGGPDTQYF
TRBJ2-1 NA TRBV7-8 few TGTGCCAGCAGCCCTACTAGACTAGTGGGGAATGAGCAGTTCTTC CASSPTRLVGNEQFF